This TCR beta chain was profiled in a study of OX40 agonist ivuxolimab in advanced cancers. The assay was immunoSEQ multiplex PCR, and TCRdb's table has in-frame clones only and misses some. The table lists some 80,000 clones, approximately 93% of them singletons. The source is an adult with an advanced solid tumor such as melanoma, head and neck, liver or kidney cancer. The sample was CD4+ or CD8+ T cells sorted from blood, taken in a trial of the OX40 agonist ivuxolimab.

The CDR3 DNA is TGCGCCAGCAGCCCCCGGGGGGGTGGGACTAGCGGGGAACAAGAGACCCAGTACTTC. Residues: CASSPRGGGTSGEQETQYF. The V gene is TRBV4-1, the J gene TRBJ2-5; 13 bases line up with TRBD2. Germline loops: CDR1 MGHRA, CDR2 YSYEKL. This CDR3 comprises 19 residues. The junction had 13 bases not matched to a gene; V was cut back by 4 bases and J by 2 bases.